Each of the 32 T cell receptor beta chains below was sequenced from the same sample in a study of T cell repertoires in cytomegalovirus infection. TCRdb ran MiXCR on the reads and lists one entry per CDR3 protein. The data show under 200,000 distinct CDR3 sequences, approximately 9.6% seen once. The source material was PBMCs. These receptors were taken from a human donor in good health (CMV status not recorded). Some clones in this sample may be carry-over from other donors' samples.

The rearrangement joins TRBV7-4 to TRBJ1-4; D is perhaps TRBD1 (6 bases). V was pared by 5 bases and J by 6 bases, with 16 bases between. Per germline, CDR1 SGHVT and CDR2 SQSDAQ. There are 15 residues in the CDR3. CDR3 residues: CASSPEGGGDEKLFF. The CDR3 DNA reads TGTGCCAGCAGCCCCGAGGGCGGGGGCGATGAAAAACTGTTTTTT.

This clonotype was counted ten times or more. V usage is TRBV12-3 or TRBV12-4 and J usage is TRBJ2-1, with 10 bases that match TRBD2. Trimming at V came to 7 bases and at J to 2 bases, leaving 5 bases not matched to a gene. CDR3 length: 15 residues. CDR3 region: CASTWGLATYNEQFF. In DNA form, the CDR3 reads TGTGCCAGCACCTGGGGACTAGCGACCTACAATGAGCAGTTCTTC.

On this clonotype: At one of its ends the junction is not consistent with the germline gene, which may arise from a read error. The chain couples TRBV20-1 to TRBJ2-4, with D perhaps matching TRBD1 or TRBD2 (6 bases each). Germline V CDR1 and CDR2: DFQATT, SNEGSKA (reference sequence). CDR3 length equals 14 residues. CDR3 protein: CSAKHPGGKHIQSF. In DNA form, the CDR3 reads TGCAGTGCTAAGCACCCCGGGGGCAAACACATTCAGTCCTTC.

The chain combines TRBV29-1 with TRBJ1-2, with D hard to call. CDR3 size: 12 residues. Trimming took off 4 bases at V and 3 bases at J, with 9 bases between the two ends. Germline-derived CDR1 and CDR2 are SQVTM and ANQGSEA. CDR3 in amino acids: CSVVAEDYGYTF. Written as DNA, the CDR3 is TGCAGCGTTGTGGCCGAGGACTATGGCTACACCTTC.

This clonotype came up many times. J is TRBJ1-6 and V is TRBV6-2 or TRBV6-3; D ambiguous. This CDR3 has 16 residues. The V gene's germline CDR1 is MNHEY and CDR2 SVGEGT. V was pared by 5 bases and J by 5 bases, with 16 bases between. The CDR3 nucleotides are TGTGCCAGCAGTCAACATCCAAGGGATCATAATTCACCCCTCCACTTT. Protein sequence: CASSQHPRDHNSPLHF.

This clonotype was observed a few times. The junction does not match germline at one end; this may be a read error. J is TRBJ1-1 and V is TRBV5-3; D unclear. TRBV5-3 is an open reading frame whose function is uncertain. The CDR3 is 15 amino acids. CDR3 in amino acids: CASSFGPAPDTEAFF. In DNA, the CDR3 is TGTGCCAGCAGCTTCGGGCCTGCGCCGGACACTGAAGCTTTCTTT.

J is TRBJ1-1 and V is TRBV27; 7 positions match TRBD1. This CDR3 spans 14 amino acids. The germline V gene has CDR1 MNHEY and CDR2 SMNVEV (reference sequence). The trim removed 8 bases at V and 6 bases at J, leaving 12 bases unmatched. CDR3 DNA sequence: TGTGCCAGCCGCGACAGGGCGGACTACTCTGAAGCTTTCTTT. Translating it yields CASRDRADYSEAFF.

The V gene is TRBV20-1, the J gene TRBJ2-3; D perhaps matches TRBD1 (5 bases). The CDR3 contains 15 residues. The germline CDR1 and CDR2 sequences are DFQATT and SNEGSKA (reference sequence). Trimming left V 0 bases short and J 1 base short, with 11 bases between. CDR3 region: CSARDTGVGTDTQYF. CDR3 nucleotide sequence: TGCAGTGCTAGAGATACAGGCGTGGGCACAGATACGCAGTATTTT.

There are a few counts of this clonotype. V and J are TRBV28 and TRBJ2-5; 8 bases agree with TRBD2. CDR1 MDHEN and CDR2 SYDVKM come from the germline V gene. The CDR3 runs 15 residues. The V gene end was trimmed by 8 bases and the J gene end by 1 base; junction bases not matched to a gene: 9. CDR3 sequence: CASSRLATVQETQYF. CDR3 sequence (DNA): TGTGCCAGCTCACGACTAGCGACCGTCCAAGAGACCCAGTACTTC.

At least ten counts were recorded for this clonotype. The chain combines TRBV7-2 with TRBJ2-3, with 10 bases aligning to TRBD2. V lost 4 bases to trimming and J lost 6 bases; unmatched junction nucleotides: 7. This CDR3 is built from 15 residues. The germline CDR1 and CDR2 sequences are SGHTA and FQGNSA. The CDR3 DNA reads TGTGCCAGCAGCTATTCGGGACTAGCGTTGGATACGCAGTATTTT. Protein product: CASSYSGLALDTQYF.

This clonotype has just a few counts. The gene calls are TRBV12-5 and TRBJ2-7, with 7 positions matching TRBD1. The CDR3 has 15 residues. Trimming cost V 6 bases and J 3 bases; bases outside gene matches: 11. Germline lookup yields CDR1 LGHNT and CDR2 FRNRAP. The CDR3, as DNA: TGTGCTAGTGGCCTGACTGACAGGGAAAGCTACGAGCAGTACTTC. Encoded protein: CASGLTDRESYEQYF.

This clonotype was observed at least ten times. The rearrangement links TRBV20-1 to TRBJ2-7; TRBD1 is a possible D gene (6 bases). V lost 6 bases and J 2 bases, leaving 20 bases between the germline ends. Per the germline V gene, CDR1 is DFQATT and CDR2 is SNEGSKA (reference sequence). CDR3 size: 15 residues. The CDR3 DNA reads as TGCAGTGCAGACCAACGTCAGGGGCTTGCCTACGAGCAGTACTTC. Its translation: CSADQRQGLAYEQYF.

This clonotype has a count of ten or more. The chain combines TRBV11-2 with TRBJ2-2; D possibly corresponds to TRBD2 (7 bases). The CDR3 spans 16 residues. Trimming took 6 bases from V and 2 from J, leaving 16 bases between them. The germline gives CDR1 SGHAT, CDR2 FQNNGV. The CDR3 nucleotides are TGTGCCAGCAGAGGGGGAGCGGGACTAAACACCGGGGAGCTGTTTTTT. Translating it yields CASRGGAGLNTGELFF.

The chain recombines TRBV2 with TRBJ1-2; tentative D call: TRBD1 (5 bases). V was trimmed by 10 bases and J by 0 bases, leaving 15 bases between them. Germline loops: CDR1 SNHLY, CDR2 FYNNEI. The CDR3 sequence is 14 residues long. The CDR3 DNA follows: TGTGCCATCCCCCGGGGCAGAGCTAACTATGGCTACACCTTC. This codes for CAIPRGRANYGYTF.

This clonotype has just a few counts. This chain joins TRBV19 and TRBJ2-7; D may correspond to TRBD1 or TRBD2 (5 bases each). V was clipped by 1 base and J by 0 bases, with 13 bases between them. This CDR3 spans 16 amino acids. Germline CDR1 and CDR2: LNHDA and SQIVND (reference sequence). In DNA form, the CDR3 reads TGTGCCAGTAGTATAGTGGGGACGTCGAGCTCCTACGAGCAGTACTTC. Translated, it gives CASSIVGTSSSYEQYF.

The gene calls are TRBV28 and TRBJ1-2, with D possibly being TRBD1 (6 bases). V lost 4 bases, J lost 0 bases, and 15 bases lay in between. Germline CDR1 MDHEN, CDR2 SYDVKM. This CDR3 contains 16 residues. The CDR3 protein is CASSSIGGEANYGYTF. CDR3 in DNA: TGTGCCAGCAGTTCGATTGGGGGCGAAGCTAACTATGGCTACACCTTC.

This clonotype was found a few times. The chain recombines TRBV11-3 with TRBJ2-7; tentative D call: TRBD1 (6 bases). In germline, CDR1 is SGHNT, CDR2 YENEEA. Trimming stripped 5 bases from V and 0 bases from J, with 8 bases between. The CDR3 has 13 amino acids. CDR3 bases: TGTGCCAGCAGCGGACAGACCTCCTACGAGCAGTACTTC. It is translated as CASSGQTSYEQYF.

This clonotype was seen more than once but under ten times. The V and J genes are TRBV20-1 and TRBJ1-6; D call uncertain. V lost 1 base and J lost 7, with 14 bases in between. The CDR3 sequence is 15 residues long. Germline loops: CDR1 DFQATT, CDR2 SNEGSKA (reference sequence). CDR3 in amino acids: CSARVSRNNNSPLHF. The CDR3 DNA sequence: TGCAGTGCTAGAGTAAGCAGGAATAACAATTCACCCCTCCACTTT.

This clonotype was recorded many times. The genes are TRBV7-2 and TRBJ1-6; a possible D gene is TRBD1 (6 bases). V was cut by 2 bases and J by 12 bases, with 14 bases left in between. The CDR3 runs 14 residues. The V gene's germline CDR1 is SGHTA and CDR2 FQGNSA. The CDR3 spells CASSLTGPSEPLHF. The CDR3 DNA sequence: TGTGCCAGCAGCTTAACAGGGCCTTCGGAACCCCTCCACTTT.

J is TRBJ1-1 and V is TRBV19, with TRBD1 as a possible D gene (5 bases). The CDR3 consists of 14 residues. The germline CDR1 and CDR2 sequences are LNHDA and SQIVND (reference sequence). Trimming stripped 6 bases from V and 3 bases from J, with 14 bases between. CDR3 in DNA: TGTGCCAGTAGCCCCAGGGTGGGGTACACTGAAGCTTTCTTT. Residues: CASSPRVGYTEAFF.

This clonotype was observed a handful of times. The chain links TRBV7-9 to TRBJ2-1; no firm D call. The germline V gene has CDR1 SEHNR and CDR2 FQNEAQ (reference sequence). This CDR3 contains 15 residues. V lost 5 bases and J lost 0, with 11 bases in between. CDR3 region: CASSAVGSSYNEQFF. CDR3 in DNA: TGTGCCAGCAGCGCAGTCGGAAGCTCCTACAATGAGCAGTTCTTC.

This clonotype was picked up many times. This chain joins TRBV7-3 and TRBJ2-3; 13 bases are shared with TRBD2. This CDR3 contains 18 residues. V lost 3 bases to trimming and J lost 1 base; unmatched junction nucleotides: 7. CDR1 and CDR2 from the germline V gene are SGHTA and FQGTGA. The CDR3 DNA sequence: TGTGCCAGCAGCTTGCAGCCCGGACTAGCGGGAGGCACAGATACGCAGTATTTT. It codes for CASSLQPGLAGGTDTQYF.

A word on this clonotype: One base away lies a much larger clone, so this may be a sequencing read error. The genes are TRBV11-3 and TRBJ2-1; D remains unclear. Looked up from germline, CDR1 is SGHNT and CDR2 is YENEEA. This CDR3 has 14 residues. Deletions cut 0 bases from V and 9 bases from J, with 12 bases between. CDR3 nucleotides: TGTGCCAGCAGCTTAGATCCCATCGGTGGTGAGCAGTTCTTC. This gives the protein CASSLDPIGGEQFF.

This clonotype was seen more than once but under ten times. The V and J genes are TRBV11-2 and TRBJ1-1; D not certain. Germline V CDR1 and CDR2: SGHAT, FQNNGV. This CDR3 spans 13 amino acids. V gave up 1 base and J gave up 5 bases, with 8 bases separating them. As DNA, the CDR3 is TGTGCCAGCAGCTTAGTTACGGGAACTGAAGCTTTCTTT. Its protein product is CASSLVTGTEAFF. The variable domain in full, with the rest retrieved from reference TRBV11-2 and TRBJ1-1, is EAGVAQSPRYKIIEKRQSVAFWCNPISGHATLYWYQQILGQGPKLLIQFQNNGVVDDSQLPKDRFSAERLKGVDSTLKIQPAKLEDSAVYLCASSLVTGTEAFFGQGTRLTVV.

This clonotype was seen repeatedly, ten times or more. CDR3: CASSSRGTTDTQYF. CDR3 nucleotide sequence: TGTGCCAGCAGTTCGCGGGGAACCACAGATACGCAGTATTTT. The V call is TRBV6-1, the J call TRBJ2-3, with TRBD2 as a possible D gene (6 bases). Trimming removed 5 bases at V and 2 bases at J, with 11 bases between. Per germline, CDR1 MNHNS and CDR2 SASEGT. The CDR3 loop spans 14 amino acids.

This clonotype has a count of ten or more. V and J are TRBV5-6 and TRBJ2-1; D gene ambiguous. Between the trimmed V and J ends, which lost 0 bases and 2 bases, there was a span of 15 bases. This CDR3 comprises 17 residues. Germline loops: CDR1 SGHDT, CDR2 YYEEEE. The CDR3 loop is CASSLAFRQNPYNEQFF. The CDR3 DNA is TGTGCCAGCAGCTTGGCTTTCAGGCAGAACCCCTACAATGAGCAGTTCTTC.

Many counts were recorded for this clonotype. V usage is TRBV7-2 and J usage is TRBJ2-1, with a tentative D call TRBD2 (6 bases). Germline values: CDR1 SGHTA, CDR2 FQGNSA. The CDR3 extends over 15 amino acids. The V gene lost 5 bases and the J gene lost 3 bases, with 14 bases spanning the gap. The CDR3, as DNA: TGTGCCAGCAGCCCGACTAGTGACCACTACAATGAGCAGTTCTTC. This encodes CASSPTSDHYNEQFF. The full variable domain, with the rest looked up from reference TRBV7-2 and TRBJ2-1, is GAGVSQSPSNKVTEKGKDVELRCDPISGHTALYWYRQSLGQGLEFLIYFQGNSAPDKSGLPSDRFSAERTGGSVSTLTIQRTQQEDSAVYLCASSPTSDHYNEQFFGPGTRLTVL.

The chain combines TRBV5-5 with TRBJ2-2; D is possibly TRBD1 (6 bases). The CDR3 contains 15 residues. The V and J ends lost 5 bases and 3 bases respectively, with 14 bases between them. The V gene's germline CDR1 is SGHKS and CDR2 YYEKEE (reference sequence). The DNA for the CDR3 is TGTGCCAGCAGTCTAAATGCAGGGGACACCGGGGAGCTGTTTTTT. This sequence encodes CASSLNAGDTGELFF.

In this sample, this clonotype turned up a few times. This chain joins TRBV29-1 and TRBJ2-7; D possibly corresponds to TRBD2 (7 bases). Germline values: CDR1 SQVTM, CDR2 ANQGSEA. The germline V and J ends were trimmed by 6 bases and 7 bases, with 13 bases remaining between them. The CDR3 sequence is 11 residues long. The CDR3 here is CSVGGGQEQYF. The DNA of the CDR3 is TGCAGCGTGGGGGGGGGGCAGGAGCAGTACTTC.

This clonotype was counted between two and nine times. CDR3 residues: CASSPRTSTLAKNIQYF. The CDR3 nucleotides are TGTGCCAGCTCACCGCGGACTTCCACCCTAGCCAAAAACATTCAGTACTTC. The chain joins TRBV18 to TRBJ2-4, with D perhaps TRBD2 (5 bases). V dropped 3 bases and J dropped 0 bases, with 15 bases sitting between them. The CDR3 length is 17 residues. Germline V gene lookup returns CDR1 KGHSH and CDR2 LQKENI.

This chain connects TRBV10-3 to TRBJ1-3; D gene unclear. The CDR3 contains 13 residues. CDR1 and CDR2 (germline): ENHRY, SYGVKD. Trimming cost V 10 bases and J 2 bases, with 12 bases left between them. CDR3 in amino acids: CASRPDTGNTIYF. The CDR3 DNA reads TGTGCCAGCAGGCCAGACACTGGAAACACCATATATTTT.

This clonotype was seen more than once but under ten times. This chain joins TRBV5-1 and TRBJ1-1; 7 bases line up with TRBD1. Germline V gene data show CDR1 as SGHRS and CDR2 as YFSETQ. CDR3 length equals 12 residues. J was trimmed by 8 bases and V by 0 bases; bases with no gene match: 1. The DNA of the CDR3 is TGCGCCAGCAGCTTGGGGACAGGAGAAGCTTTCTTT. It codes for CASSLGTGEAFF.